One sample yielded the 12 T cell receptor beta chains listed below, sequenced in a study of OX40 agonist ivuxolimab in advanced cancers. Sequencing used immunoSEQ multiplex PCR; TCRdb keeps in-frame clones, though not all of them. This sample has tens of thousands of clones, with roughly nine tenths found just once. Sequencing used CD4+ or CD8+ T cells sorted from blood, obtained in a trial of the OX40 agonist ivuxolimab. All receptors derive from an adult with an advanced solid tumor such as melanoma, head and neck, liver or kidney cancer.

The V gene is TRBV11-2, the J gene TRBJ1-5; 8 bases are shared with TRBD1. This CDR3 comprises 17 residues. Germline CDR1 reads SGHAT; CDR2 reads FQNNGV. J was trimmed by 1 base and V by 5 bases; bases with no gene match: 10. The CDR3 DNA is TGTGCCAGCAGCCCCCGGGACAGGAAAGAGAGCAATCAGCCCCAGCATTTT. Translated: CASSPRDRKESNQPQHF.

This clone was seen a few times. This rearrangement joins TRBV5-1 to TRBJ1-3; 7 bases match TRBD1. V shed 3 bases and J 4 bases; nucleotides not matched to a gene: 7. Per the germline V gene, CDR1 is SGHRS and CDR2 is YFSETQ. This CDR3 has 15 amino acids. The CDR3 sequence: CASSSRTGGGNTIYF. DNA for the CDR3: TGCGCCAGCAGCTCCAGGACAGGCGGCGGAAACACCATATATTTT. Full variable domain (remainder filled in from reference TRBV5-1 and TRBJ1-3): KAGVTQTPRYLIKTRGQQVTLSCSPISGHRSVSWYQQTPGQGLQFLFEYFSETQRNKGNFPGRFSGRQFSNSRSEMNVSTLELGDSALYLCASSSRTGGGNTIYFGEGSWLTVV.

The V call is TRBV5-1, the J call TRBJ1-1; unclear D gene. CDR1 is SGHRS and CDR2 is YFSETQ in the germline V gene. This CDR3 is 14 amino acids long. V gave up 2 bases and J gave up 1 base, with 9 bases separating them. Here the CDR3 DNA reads TGCGCCAGCAGCTTAACGCCGGGGAACACTGAAGCTTTCTTT. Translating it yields CASSLTPGNTEAFF.

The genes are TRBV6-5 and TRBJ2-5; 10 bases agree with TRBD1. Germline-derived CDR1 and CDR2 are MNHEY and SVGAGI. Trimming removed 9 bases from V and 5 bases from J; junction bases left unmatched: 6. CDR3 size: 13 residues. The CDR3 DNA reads TGTGCCAGTCGACAGGGGGCAGGGGAGACCCAGTACTTC. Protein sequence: CASRQGAGETQYF.

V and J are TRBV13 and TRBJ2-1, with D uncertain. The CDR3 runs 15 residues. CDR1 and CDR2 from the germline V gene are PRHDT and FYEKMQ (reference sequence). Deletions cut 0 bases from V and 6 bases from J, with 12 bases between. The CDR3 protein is CASSLGSGFGNEQFF. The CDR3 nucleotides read TGTGCCAGCAGCTTAGGATCTGGGTTCGGCAATGAGCAGTTCTTC.

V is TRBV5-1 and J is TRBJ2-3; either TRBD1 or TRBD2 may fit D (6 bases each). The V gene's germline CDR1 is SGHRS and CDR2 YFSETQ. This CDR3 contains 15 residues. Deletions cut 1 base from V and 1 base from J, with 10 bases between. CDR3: CASSLWGAGTDTQYF. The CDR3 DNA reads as TGCGCCAGCAGCTTGTGGGGGGCGGGCACAGATACGCAGTATTTT.

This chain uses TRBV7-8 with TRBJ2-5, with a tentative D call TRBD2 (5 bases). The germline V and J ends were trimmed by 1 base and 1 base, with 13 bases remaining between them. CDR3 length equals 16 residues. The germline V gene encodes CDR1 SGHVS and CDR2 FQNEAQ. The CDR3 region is CASSLGLRGSQETQYF. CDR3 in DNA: TGTGCCAGCAGCTTAGGCCTTCGGGGATCCCAAGAGACCCAGTACTTC.

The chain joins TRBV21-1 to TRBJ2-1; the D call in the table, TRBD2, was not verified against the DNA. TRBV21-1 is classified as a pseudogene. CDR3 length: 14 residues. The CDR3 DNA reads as TGTGCCAGCAGACAACTAGCGGAGTACAATGAGCAGTTCTTC. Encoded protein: CASRQLAEYNEQFF.

The CDR3 nucleotides are TGTGCCAGCAGCTTATGGATGCAGGGGAGCACCGGGGAGCTGTTTTTT. It codes for CASSLWMQGSTGELFF. V gene TRBV13 combines with J gene TRBJ2-2, with D perhaps TRBD1 (6 bases). Trimming stripped 2 bases from V and 4 bases from J, with 14 bases between. Germline V gene lookup returns CDR1 PRHDT and CDR2 FYEKMQ (reference sequence). The CDR3 consists of 16 residues.

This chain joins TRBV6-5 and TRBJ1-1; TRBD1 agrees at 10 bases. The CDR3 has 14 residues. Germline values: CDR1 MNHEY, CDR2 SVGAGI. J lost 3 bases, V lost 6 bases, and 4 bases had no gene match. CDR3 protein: CASSRQGAYTEAFF. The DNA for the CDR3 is TGTGCCAGCAGCCGACAGGGGGCTTACACTGAAGCTTTCTTT.

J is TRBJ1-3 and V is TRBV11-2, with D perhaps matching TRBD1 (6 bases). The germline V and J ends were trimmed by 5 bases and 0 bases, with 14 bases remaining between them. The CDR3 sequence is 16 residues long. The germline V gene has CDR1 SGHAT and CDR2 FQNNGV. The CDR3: CASSRLGGYSGNTIYF. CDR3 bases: TGTGCCAGCAGCCGCTTAGGGGGATACTCTGGAAACACCATATATTTT.

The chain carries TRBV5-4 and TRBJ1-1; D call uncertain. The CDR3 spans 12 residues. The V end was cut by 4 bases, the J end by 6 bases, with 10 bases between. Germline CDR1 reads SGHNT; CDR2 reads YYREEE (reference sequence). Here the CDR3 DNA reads TGTGCCAGCAGCCAAGTGTACTCTGAAGCTTTCTTT. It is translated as CASSQVYSEAFF.